The 26 T cell receptor beta chains given below trace back to one sample, sequenced in a study of T cells after yellow fever vaccination. MiXCR was run by TCRdb on the 5' RACE reads, yielding one entry per CDR3 protein. The table lists about 630,000 distinct CDR3 sequences, 12% of them singletons. The input for sequencing was PBMCs, taken on the day of the yellow fever booster vaccination. The receptors come from a man aged 25-45 years who received the YFV17D yellow fever vaccine.

This clonotype was observed a single time. Compared with germline, one end of the junction differs, possibly owing to a read error. This chain links TRBV18 with TRBJ2-1, with D unclear. This CDR3 spans 14 amino acids. The germline CDR1 and CDR2 sequences are KGHSH and LQKENI. The CDR3 sequence: CASSLRHAENEQFF. In DNA, the CDR3 is TGTGCTAGCTCATTGCGACATGCGGAAAATGAGCAGTTCTTC.

This clonotype came up a few times. J is TRBJ2-4 and V is TRBV5-1, with 9 bases that match TRBD1. The germline gives CDR1 SGHRS, CDR2 YFSETQ. The junction had 11 bases not matched to a gene; V was cut back by 4 bases and J by 6 bases. The CDR3 extends over 16 amino acids. The CDR3: CASSPDRGGGGNIQYF. The CDR3 DNA reads TGCGCCAGCAGCCCGGACAGGGGAGGGGGGGGAAACATTCAGTACTTC.

In its sample, this clonotype was seen a few times. The J gene is TRBJ2-7, the V gene TRBV20-1; 9 bases fit TRBD2. The CDR3 has 14 residues. Germline CDR1 is DFQATT and CDR2 is SNEGSKA (reference sequence). J was trimmed by 1 base and V by 5 bases; bases with no gene match: 6. CDR3 sequence: CSASGTSSSYEQYF. CDR3 in DNA: TGCAGTGCTTCCGGGACTAGCTCTTCCTACGAGCAGTACTTC.

Many counts were recorded for this clonotype. The J gene is TRBJ1-3, the V gene TRBV12-3 or TRBV12-4; D is uncertain. This CDR3 spans 14 amino acids. Trimming took off 2 bases at V and 1 base at J, with 6 bases between the two ends. Here the CDR3 reads CASSLRHSGNTIYF. CDR3 bases: TGTGCCAGCAGTTTACGGCATTCTGGAAACACCATATATTTT.

CDR3 region: CASSSQAGLKETQYF. The CDR3 DNA is TGTGCCAGCAGCTCACAGGCCGGGTTGAAAGAGACCCAGTACTTC. The chain joins TRBV7-3 to TRBJ2-5, with a tentative D call TRBD1 (5 bases). V was cut by 4 bases and J by 3 bases, with 15 bases left in between. The CDR3 extends over 15 amino acids. Per germline, CDR1 SGHTA and CDR2 FQGTGA.

This clonotype came up a few times. This chain links TRBV20-1 with TRBJ2-2, with 8 bases that match TRBD2. With V trimmed by 1 base and J by 1 base, 2 bases remained unmatched. Germline CDR1 DFQATT, CDR2 SNEGSKA (reference sequence). There are 15 residues in the CDR3. DNA for the CDR3: TGCAGTGCTAGAGGGGCGGGAGGGAACACCGGGGAGCTGTTTTTT. This codes for CSARGAGGNTGELFF.

This clonotype was counted a few times. The chain joins TRBV7-9 to TRBJ2-5; D possibly corresponds to TRBD1 (5 bases). The CDR3 has 12 amino acids. Germline loops: CDR1 SEHNR, CDR2 FQNEAQ (reference sequence). V lost 6 bases and J 5 bases, leaving 10 bases between the germline ends. The CDR3 nucleotides are TGTGCCAGCAGAGGGGCCCCGGAGACCCAGTACTTC. Translating it yields CASRGAPETQYF.

The V and J genes are TRBV23-1 and TRBJ2-7; D might be TRBD1 (5 bases). TRBV23-1 is an ORF for which the function is uncertain. V lost 1 base and J 2 bases, leaving 18 bases between the germline ends. This CDR3 has 17 amino acids. The CDR3 loop is CASSQLGVLPEPYEQYF. The CDR3, as DNA: TGCGCCAGCAGTCAATTAGGGGTGCTACCAGAGCCCTACGAGCAGTACTTC.

In its sample, this clonotype was seen a few times. The CDR3 region has the DNA TGTGCCAGCAGCGTAGCAGGGGCAAGCTCCTACAATGAGCAGTTCTTC. It translates to CASSVAGASSYNEQFF. The V and J genes are TRBV9 and TRBJ2-1; weak D call: TRBD1 (6 bases). This CDR3 comprises 16 residues. The germline V gene has CDR1 SGDLS and CDR2 YYNGEE. The V end was cut by 0 bases, the J end by 0 bases, with 10 bases between.

This clonotype was observed a handful of times. This rearrangement joins TRBV20-1 to TRBJ2-6; weak D call: TRBD2 (5 bases). The CDR3 length is 14 residues. Germline CDR1 DFQATT, CDR2 SNEGSKA (reference sequence). V lost 6 bases and J lost 3, with 12 bases in between. The DNA for the CDR3 is TGCAGTGCCCAGCCCGGGGTTGGGGCCAACGTCCTGACTTTC. This codes for CSAQPGVGANVLTF.

This clonotype has more than one count but fewer than ten. The genes are TRBV12-3 or TRBV12-4 and TRBJ1-5, with a weak D call TRBD1 (5 bases). The CDR3 runs 16 residues. V lost 1 base to trimming and J lost 2 bases, with 12 bases between them. The CDR3 region has the DNA TGTGCCAGCAGTTTAGGCCCAGGGATGGGCAATCAGCCCCAGCATTTT. Translating gives CASSLGPGMGNQPQHF.

The chain uses TRBV30 and TRBJ2-7; D call uncertain. Trimming pared 0 bases from V and 3 bases from J, leaving 12 bases between. The CDR3 totals 14 residues. Germline CDR1 and CDR2: GTSNPN and SVGIG (reference sequence). The CDR3 bases are TGTGCCTGGAGTGTCGGAGCCCCCCACTACGAGCAGTACTTC. Protein product: CAWSVGAPHYEQYF.

J is TRBJ1-1 and V is TRBV28, with unresolved D. This CDR3 contains 12 residues. V was shortened by 5 bases and J by 6 bases, with 10 bases between the two germline ends. CDR1 and CDR2 from the germline V gene are MDHEN and SYDVKM. CDR3 bases: TGTGCCAGCAGTCCCCTGGGCGCTGAAGCTTTCTTT. This encodes CASSPLGAEAFF.

V usage is TRBV20-1 and J usage is TRBJ1-1; 8 bases fit TRBD1. Germline V gene data show CDR1 as DFQATT and CDR2 as SNEGSKA (reference sequence). V lost 7 bases, J lost 12 bases, and 16 bases stayed unmatched. The CDR3 runs 13 residues. The CDR3, as DNA: TGCAGTGGCATAACGGACAGGGAAGCTTCATCTTTCTTT. It is translated as CSGITDREASSFF.

This CDR3 is CASNLAGVPGELFF. The CDR3 coding sequence is TGTGCCAGCAACCTAGCGGGAGTCCCTGGGGAGCTGTTTTTT. The rearrangement links TRBV21-1 to TRBJ2-2; the table assigns TRBD2, which was not confirmed against the DNA. TRBV21-1 counts as a pseudogene. CDR3 length: 14 amino acids.

The V and J genes are TRBV3-1 and TRBJ2-3, with D uncertain. Trimming took 4 bases from V and 3 from J, leaving 20 bases between them. Per the germline V gene, CDR1 is LGHDT and CDR2 is YNNKEL (reference sequence). This CDR3 comprises 17 residues. The CDR3 spells CASSPRGASSKTDTQYF. CDR3 nucleotide sequence: TGTGCCAGCAGCCCCCGTGGAGCGAGCTCGAAGACAGATACGCAGTATTTT.

A few counts support this clonotype. The rearrangement links TRBV7-9 to TRBJ2-7, with 8 bases that match TRBD1. Losses at the gene ends were 5 bases for V and 6 bases for J; bases not matched to a gene: 12. CDR3 length equals 15 residues. The germline V gene encodes CDR1 SEHNR and CDR2 FQNEAQ (reference sequence). CDR3: CASSPGGDRTVEQYF. The DNA for the CDR3 is TGTGCCAGCAGCCCCGGTGGGGACAGGACCGTCGAGCAGTACTTC.

This clonotype was counted at least ten times. The chain carries TRBV19 and TRBJ2-3; D is unresolved. Trimming removed 1 base at V and 6 bases at J, with 2 bases between. This CDR3 has 11 amino acids. Germline CDR1 reads LNHDA; CDR2 reads SQIVND (reference sequence). The CDR3 loop reads CASSIGDTQYF. The CDR3 bases are TGTGCCAGTAGTATAGGGGATACGCAGTATTTT. The full variable domain, with the rest looked up from reference TRBV19 and TRBJ2-3, is DGGITQSPKYLFRKEGQNVTLSCEQNLNHDAMYWYRQDPGQGLRLIYYSQIVNDFQKGDIAEGYSVSREKKESFPLTVTSAQKNPTAFYLCASSIGDTQYFGPGTRLTVL.

V is TRBV7-2 and J is TRBJ2-1; TRBD2 matches 12 bases. CDR1 SGHTA and CDR2 FQGNSA come from the germline V gene. This CDR3 spans 17 amino acids. The V and J ends lost 1 base and 6 bases, in that order; junction bases with no gene match: 7. This chain's CDR3 is CASSLGPLAGGSNEQFF. The CDR3 region has the DNA TGTGCCAGCAGCTTAGGCCCCCTAGCGGGGGGGAGCAATGAGCAGTTCTTC.

The chain recombines TRBV20-1 with TRBJ2-7; TRBD2 agrees at 10 bases. The length of the CDR3 is 15 residues. In germline, CDR1 is DFQATT, CDR2 SNEGSKA (reference sequence). After removal of 1 base from V and 2 bases from J, the junction contained 5 bases not matched to a gene. CDR3: CSARAPSGRAYEQYF. CDR3 coding DNA: TGCAGTGCTAGAGCACCAAGCGGGAGGGCCTACGAGCAGTACTTC.

The CDR3 region has the DNA TGCGCCAGCAGCTCAGGGGTTGTCACCTACGAGCAGTACTTC. Residues: CASSSGVVTYEQYF. The chain recombines TRBV5-1 with TRBJ2-7; D is perhaps TRBD1 (6 bases). The CDR3 is 14 residues long. Trimming removed 3 bases from V and 2 bases from J, with 12 bases in between. The germline V gene has CDR1 SGHRS and CDR2 YFSETQ. Looking up the rest from reference TRBV5-1 and TRBJ2-7 gives the full variable domain: KAGVTQTPRYLIKTRGQQVTLSCSPISGHRSVSWYQQTPGQGLQFLFEYFSETQRNKGNFPGRFSGRQFSNSRSEMNVSTLELGDSALYLCASSSGVVTYEQYFGPGTRLTVT.

This clonotype has just a few counts. V and J are TRBV27 and TRBJ2-1; 7 bases agree with TRBD2. Germline-derived CDR1 and CDR2 are MNHEY and SMNVEV (reference sequence). The ends lost 7 bases at V and 4 bases at J; junction bases unmatched: 7. The CDR3 totals 14 residues. In nucleotides, the CDR3 is TGTGCCAGCACTCCGGGACTACTTTACAATGAGCAGTTCTTC. This translates into CASTPGLLYNEQFF.

This clonotype occurred a few times. V gene TRBV20-1 combines with J gene TRBJ2-7; 10 bases align to TRBD1. The CDR3 is 13 amino acids. The germline V gene encodes CDR1 DFQATT and CDR2 SNEGSKA (reference sequence). With V trimmed by 4 bases and J by 5 bases, 5 bases remained unmatched. CDR3 DNA sequence: TGCAGTGCTACTGCCGGGACAGGGGACGAGCAGTACTTC. This sequence encodes CSATAGTGDEQYF.

In this sample, this clonotype turned up a few times. The J gene is TRBJ1-3, the V gene TRBV9; D gene unclear. Trimming left V 0 bases short and J 2 bases short, with 9 bases between. Germline V lookup: CDR1 SGDLS, CDR2 YYNGEE. CDR3 length: 15 residues. In DNA, the CDR3 is TGTGCCAGCAGCGTAGGTGGGCATGCTGGAAACACCATATATTTT. Protein: CASSVGGHAGNTIYF.

In its sample, this clonotype was seen a few times. The chain has TRBV7-2 and TRBJ2-7, with 7 positions matching TRBD2. Looked up from germline, CDR1 is SGHTA and CDR2 is FQGNSA. The CDR3 is 12 amino acids. J lost 10 bases, V lost 2 bases, and 5 bases had no gene match. CDR3 nucleotides: TGTGCCAGCAGCTTAATGGGACTACCCCAGTACTTC. Translating it yields CASSLMGLPQYF.

The chain uses TRBV3-1 and TRBJ2-1, with 9 bases aligning to TRBD1. The germline gives CDR1 LGHDT, CDR2 YNNKEL (reference sequence). The CDR3 length is 17 residues. V was pared by 0 bases and J by 4 bases, with 7 bases of the junction left unmatched. DNA for the CDR3: TGTGCCAGCAGCCAAGACGTCCGGACAGGGGCTTACAATGAGCAGTTCTTC. It yields the protein CASSQDVRTGAYNEQFF.